This T cell receptor (beta chain) was captured in a study of T cell repertoires in ileal Crohn's disease. General study findings and limits: High-frequency clones were more common in sorted CD8 than CD4 cells. Clonality above 26.8% at surgery always came with endoscopic recurrence.

Between the trimmed V and J ends, which lost 2 bases and 7 bases, there was a span of 15 bases. The CDR3 runs to 14 residues. The germline V gene encodes CDR1 KGHSY and CDR2 FQNENV. For this clone: Its antigen is unknown.

This table comes from immunoSEQ multiplex PCR, and its TCRdb copy is limited to in-frame clones, with some not included. The sample includes about 17,000 clones, about 60% of them seen just once. The source material was ileal tissue. The clonotype was recovered from an adult with Crohn's disease. V usage is TRBV16 and J usage is TRBJ2-7; D not certain. DNA for the CDR3: TGTGCCAGCAGCCAAGAGGTCATCTACGTGGAGCAGTACTTC. Translation: CASSQEVIYVEQYF. The full variable domain, rest sourced from reference TRBV16 and TRBJ2-7, is GEEVAQTPKHLVRGEGQKAKLYCAPIKGHSYVFWYQQVLKNEFKFLISFQNENVFDETGMPKERFSAKCLPNSPCSLEIQATKLEDSAVYFCASSQEVIYVEQYFGPGTRLTVT.